A single sample is the source of the 23 T cell receptor beta chains below, sequenced in a study of blood T cell repertoires in COVID-19. The data were produced by immunoSEQ multiplex PCR, yet TCRdb's version contains in-frame clones alone and is incomplete. The repertoire consists of some 250,000 clones, with roughly 90% occurring once and the leading ten covering approximately 2%. Input material: peripheral blood. Receptor source: a man aged 25-45 years with active or convalescent COVID-19.

This rearrangement joins TRBV30 to TRBJ1-5; 10 bases are shared with TRBD1. Germline CDR1 is GTSNPN and CDR2 is SVGIG (reference sequence). V was pared by 3 bases and J by 6 bases, with 5 bases of the junction left unmatched. The CDR3 is made up of 14 amino acids. The CDR3 DNA sequence: TGTGCCTGGAGGGGGACAGGGGTTCTTCAGCCCCAGCATTTT. Its translation is CAWRGTGVLQPQHF.

V usage is TRBV9 and J usage is TRBJ2-3; 8 bases are shared with TRBD2. CDR1 and CDR2 (germline): SGDLS, YYNGEE. The V segment lost 6 bases and the J segment 3 bases; nucleotides outside the gene matches: 6. This CDR3 is built from 14 residues. CDR3 in amino acids: CASNGGAVTDTQYF. The CDR3, as DNA: TGTGCCAGCAACGGGGGGGCGGTAACAGATACGCAGTATTTT.

Worth noting for this clone: One end of the junction fails to match germline, which may point to a read error. The J gene is TRBJ1-1, the V gene TRBV7-8; D is ambiguous. Germline CDR1 SGHVS, CDR2 FQNEAQ. The CDR3 runs to 13 residues. CDR3 loop: CASSRPDNSEAFF. The CDR3 nucleotides read TGTGCCAGCAGCCGTCCCGACAACAGTGAAGCTTTCTTT.

V gene TRBV7-8 combines with J gene TRBJ2-2, with 10 bases that match TRBD2. CDR1 and CDR2 from the germline V gene are SGHVS and FQNEAQ. The J segment lost 4 bases and the V segment lost 3 bases, leaving 11 bases of the junction unmatched. The CDR3 is 18 amino acids. CDR3 residues: CASSFWGAGGPGTGELFF. CDR3 bases: TGTGCCAGCAGCTTCTGGGGAGCGGGGGGGCCCGGCACCGGGGAGCTGTTTTTT.

The chain joins TRBV9 to TRBJ2-1; maybe TRBD2 (5 bases). Trimming stripped 4 bases from V and 10 bases from J, with 21 bases between. This CDR3 has 15 residues. The V gene's germline CDR1 is SGDLS and CDR2 YYNGEE. The DNA of the CDR3 is TGTGCCAGCAGCCCGACGCCGGGATCCCGCGAGGAGCAGTTCTTC. Residues: CASSPTPGSREEQFF.

The J gene is TRBJ1-5, the V gene TRBV30; a possible D gene is TRBD1 (5 bases). V lost 3 bases, J lost 0 bases, and 12 bases lay in between. This CDR3 contains 15 residues. The germline CDR1 and CDR2 sequences are GTSNPN and SVGIG (reference sequence). The CDR3 DNA sequence: TGTGCCTGGAGAGACAGATATTATAGCAATCAGCCCCAGCATTTT. It yields the protein CAWRDRYYSNQPQHF.

The chain couples TRBV7-8 to TRBJ2-6, with a weak D call TRBD1 (6 bases). Trimming shortened V by 2 bases and J by 3 bases, and 14 bases separated the two germline ends. Germline CDR1 SGHVS, CDR2 FQNEAQ. There are 17 residues in the CDR3. Written as DNA, the CDR3 is TGTGCCAGCAGCTTATTTGGGGGCCTAAGTGGGGCCAACGTCCTGACTTTC. Amino acid sequence: CASSLFGGLSGANVLTF.

V gene TRBV4-1 combines with J gene TRBJ2-1, with TRBD1 as a possible D gene (5 bases). CDR1 and CDR2 (germline): MGHRA, YSYEKL. V lost 0 bases, J lost 2 bases, and 8 bases lay in between. The length of the CDR3 is 15 residues. CDR3 loop: CASSQDRAPYNEQFF. CDR3 in DNA: TGCGCCAGCAGCCAAGACAGGGCCCCCTACAATGAGCAGTTCTTC.

J is TRBJ1-1 and V is TRBV6-1, with no clear D. The CDR3 runs 14 residues. The germline V gene has CDR1 MNHNS and CDR2 SASEGT. V was pared by 1 base and J by 7 bases, with 13 bases between. CDR3 nucleotide sequence: TGTGCCAGCAGTGAAGAGCCGGGATGGGGTGAAGCTTTCTTT. The encoded protein is CASSEEPGWGEAFF.

V is TRBV6-1 and J is TRBJ1-1; maybe TRBD1 (6 bases). Germline CDR1 reads MNHNS; CDR2 reads SASEGT. V was clipped by 3 bases and J by 4 bases, with 12 bases between them. The CDR3 is 14 residues long. The CDR3 coding sequence is TGTGCCAGCAGTGAGACAGGTGGGAGCACTGAAGCTTTCTTT. Encoded protein: CASSETGGSTEAFF.

The J gene is TRBJ1-1, the V gene TRBV5-4, with TRBD1 matching over 9 bases. The CDR3 consists of 13 residues. V lost 4 bases, J lost 4 bases, and 2 bases stayed unmatched. The germline V gene has CDR1 SGHNT and CDR2 YYREEE (reference sequence). The CDR3 protein is CASSATGGTEAFF. The CDR3 coding sequence is TGTGCCAGCAGCGCGACAGGGGGCACTGAAGCTTTCTTT. Variable domain in full (rest from reference TRBV5-4 and TRBJ1-1): ETGVTQSPTHLIKTRGQQVTLRCSSQSGHNTVSWYQQALGQGPQFIFQYYREEENGRGNFPPRFSGLQFPNYSSELNVNALELDDSALYLCASSATGGTEAFFGQGTRLTVV.

The chain carries TRBV20-1 and TRBJ1-2; the D gene is possibly TRBD1 (6 bases). Between the trimmed V and J ends, which lost 2 bases and 14 bases, there was a span of 9 bases. This CDR3 is built from 9 residues. Germline V lookup: CDR1 DFQATT, CDR2 SNEGSKA (reference sequence). As DNA, the CDR3 is TGCAGTGCTAGAAAGGGGGAGACCTTC. Its translation is CSARKGETF.

The chain employs TRBV9 and TRBJ2-4, with a tentative D call TRBD2 (5 bases). The germline V gene encodes CDR1 SGDLS and CDR2 YYNGEE. This CDR3 has 17 residues. V lost 3 bases to trimming and J lost 0 bases, with 16 bases between them. The CDR3 DNA reads as TGTGCCAGCAGCGCAGACCCGGGCGGACTAGCCAAAAACATTCAGTACTTC. As protein: CASSADPGGLAKNIQYF.

The DNA for the CDR3 is TGTGCCAGTAGTAAGCCCCGAGGACAGGGTAAATTCGCAGATACGCAGTATTTT. Translating it yields CASSKPRGQGKFADTQYF. The chain combines TRBV19 with TRBJ2-3; 8 bases agree with TRBD1. In germline, CDR1 is LNHDA, CDR2 SQIVND (reference sequence). Losses at the gene ends were 4 bases for V and 4 bases for J; bases not matched to a gene: 16. CDR3 length equals 18 residues.

The chain recombines TRBV5-1 with TRBJ2-3; TRBD2 matches at 13 bases. This CDR3 comprises 16 residues. Germline CDR1 reads SGHRS; CDR2 reads YFSETQ. V shed 0 bases, J shed 5 bases, and the junction held 3 bases outside the gene matches. The DNA of the CDR3 is TGCGCCAGCAGCTTGGATGGACTAGCGGGGGTAGATACGCAGTATTTT. Translating gives CASSLDGLAGVDTQYF.

This clone was counted a single time. This chain joins TRBV4-3 and TRBJ2-7; 11 bases match TRBD1. Unmatched junction bases numbered 4, after V lost 3 bases and J lost 3 bases. Per the germline V gene, CDR1 is LGHNA and CDR2 is YSLEER. The CDR3 length is 15 residues. The CDR3 here is CASSHSGTGGYEQYF. CDR3 sequence (DNA): TGCGCCAGCAGCCACTCCGGGACAGGGGGCTACGAGCAGTACTTC.

This chain links TRBV7-6 with TRBJ2-5; a possible D gene is TRBD2 (8 bases). CDR3 length: 16 residues. Germline V gene data show CDR1 as SGHVS and CDR2 as FNYEAQ. Deletions cut 5 bases from V and 7 bases from J, with 23 bases between. The CDR3 DNA follows: TGTGCCAGCAGCGCAGGGGGACTGCCGGCGGGGGGGACCCAGTACTTC. Its translation is CASSAGGLPAGGTQYF.

The chain employs TRBV30 and TRBJ2-1; no clear D. The CDR3 has 14 amino acids. Germline V lookup: CDR1 GTSNPN, CDR2 SVGIG (reference sequence). V lost 1 base and J lost 8, with 15 bases in between. CDR3 sequence (DNA): TGTGCCTGGAGTGGGCCCTTGGTGATCGATGAGCAGTTCTTC. Translating gives CAWSGPLVIDEQFF.

This rearrangement joins TRBV25-1 to TRBJ2-1, with D perhaps TRBD1 (6 bases). V was trimmed by 7 bases and J by 5 bases, leaving 9 bases between them. Per germline, CDR1 MGHDK and CDR2 SYGVNS. This CDR3 is built from 12 residues. DNA for the CDR3: TGTGCCAGCAAACAGGGCCACAATGAGCAGTTCTTC. Its translation: CASKQGHNEQFF.

The chain recombines TRBV18 with TRBJ1-2; D is unresolved. The germline V and J ends were trimmed by 6 bases and 6 bases, with 23 bases remaining between them. The CDR3 has 16 amino acids. Germline values: CDR1 KGHSH, CDR2 LQKENI. The CDR3 protein is CASSPGDGVGVHGYTF. CDR3 DNA sequence: TGTGCCAGCTCGCCTGGCGACGGCGTGGGAGTCCATGGCTACACCTTC.

The chain links TRBV18 to TRBJ2-7; D is undetermined. The CDR3 has 12 residues. Per germline, CDR1 KGHSH and CDR2 LQKENI. V dropped 3 bases and J dropped 5 bases, with 8 bases sitting between them. The CDR3 DNA is TGTGCCAGCTCACCTTCATCCCACGAGCAGTACTTC. This codes for CASSPSSHEQYF.

The chain joins TRBV30 to TRBJ1-1; no definite D call. With 1 base removed from V and 6 bases from J, the gap between germline ends came to 6 bases. This CDR3 region has 11 residues. CDR1 GTSNPN and CDR2 SVGIG come from the germline V gene (reference sequence). The CDR3 here is CAWSARPEAFF. CDR3 DNA sequence: TGTGCCTGGAGTGCCCGTCCTGAAGCTTTCTTT.

The J gene is TRBJ1-1, the V gene TRBV7-3; D call uncertain. This CDR3 is 13 amino acids long. The V end was cut by 2 bases, the J end by 0 bases, with 4 bases between. From germline, CDR1 is SGHTA and CDR2 FQGTGA. The CDR3 reads CASSLHMNTEAFF. As DNA, the CDR3 is TGTGCCAGCAGCTTACACATGAACACTGAAGCTTTCTTT.